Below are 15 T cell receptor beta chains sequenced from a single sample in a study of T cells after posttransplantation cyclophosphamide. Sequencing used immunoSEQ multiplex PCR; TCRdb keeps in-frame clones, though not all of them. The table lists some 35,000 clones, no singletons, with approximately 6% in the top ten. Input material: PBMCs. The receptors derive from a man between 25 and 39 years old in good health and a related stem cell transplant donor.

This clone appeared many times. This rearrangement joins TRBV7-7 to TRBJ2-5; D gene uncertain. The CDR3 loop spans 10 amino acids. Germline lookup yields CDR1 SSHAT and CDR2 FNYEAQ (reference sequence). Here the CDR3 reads CAVAAETQYF. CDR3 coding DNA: TGTGCTGTGGCGGCAGAGACCCAGTACTTC.

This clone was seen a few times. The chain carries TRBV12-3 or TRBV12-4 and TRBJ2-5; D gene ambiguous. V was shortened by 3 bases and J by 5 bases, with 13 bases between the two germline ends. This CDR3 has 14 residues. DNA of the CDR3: TGTGCCAGCAGTTTGGGTAACAGTCCCGAGACCCAGTACTTC. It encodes CASSLGNSPETQYF.

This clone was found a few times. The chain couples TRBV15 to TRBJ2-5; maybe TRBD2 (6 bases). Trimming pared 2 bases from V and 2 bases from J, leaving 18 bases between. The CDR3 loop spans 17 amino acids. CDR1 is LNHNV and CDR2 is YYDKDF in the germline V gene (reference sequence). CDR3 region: CATSRILPGLRQETQYF. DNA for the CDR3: TGTGCCACCAGCAGAATTCTCCCGGGACTGAGACAAGAGACCCAGTACTTC.

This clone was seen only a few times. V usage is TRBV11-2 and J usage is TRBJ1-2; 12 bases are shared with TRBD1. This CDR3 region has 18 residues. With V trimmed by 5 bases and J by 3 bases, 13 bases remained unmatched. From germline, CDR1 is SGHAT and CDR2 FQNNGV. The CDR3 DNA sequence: TGTGCCAGCAGCCCTGAAACCCCGGGACAGGGGGCCTACTATGGCTACACCTTC. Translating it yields CASSPETPGQGAYYGYTF.

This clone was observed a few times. CDR3 sequence: CATSSPRTDRHYGYTF. CDR3 DNA: TGTGCCACCAGCAGCCCCCGGACAGATAGACACTATGGCTACACCTTC. This chain joins TRBV15 and TRBJ1-2; perhaps TRBD1 as D (6 bases). CDR1 is LNHNV, CDR2 YYDKDF, per germline (reference sequence). CDR3 size: 16 residues. Trimming took off 3 bases at V and 3 bases at J, with 17 bases between the two ends.

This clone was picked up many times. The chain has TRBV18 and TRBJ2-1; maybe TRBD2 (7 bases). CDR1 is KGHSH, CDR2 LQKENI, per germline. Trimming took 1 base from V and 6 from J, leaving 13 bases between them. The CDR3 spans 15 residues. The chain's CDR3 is CASSPLRGAVNEQFF. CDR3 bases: TGTGCCAGCTCACCACTCCGGGGGGCCGTCAATGAGCAGTTCTTC.

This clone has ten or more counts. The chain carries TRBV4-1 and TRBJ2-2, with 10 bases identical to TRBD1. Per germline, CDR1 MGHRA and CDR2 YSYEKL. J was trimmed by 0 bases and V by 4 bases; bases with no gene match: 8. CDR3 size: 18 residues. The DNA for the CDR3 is TGCGCCAGCAGCCGCCGGACAGGGGGAGTTACGAACACCGGGGAGCTGTTTTTT. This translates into CASSRRTGGVTNTGELFF.

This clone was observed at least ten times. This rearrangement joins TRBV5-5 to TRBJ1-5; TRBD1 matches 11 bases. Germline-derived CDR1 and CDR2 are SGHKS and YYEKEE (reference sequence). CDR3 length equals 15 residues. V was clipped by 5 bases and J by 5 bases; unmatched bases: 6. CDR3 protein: CASRLGQGADQPQHF. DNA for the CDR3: TGTGCCAGCAGATTAGGACAGGGGGCAGATCAGCCCCAGCATTTT. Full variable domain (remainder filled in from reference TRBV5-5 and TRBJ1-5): DAGVTQSPTHLIKTRGQQVTLRCSPISGHKSVSWYQQVLGQGPQFIFQYYEKEERGRGNFPDRFSARQFPNYSSELNVNALLLGDSALYLCASRLGQGADQPQHFGDGTRLSIL.

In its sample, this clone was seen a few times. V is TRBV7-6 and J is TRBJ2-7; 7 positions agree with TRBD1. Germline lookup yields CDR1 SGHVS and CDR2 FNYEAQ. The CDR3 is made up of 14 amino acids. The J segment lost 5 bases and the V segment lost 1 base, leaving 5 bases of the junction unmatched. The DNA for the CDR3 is TGTGCCAGCAGCTTAGTATGGCAGGGGGACGAGCAGTACTTC. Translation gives CASSLVWQGDEQYF.

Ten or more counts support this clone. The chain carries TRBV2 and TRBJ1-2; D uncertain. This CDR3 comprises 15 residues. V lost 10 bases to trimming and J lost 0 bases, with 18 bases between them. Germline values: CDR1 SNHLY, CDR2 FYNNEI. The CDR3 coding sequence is TGTGCCAACGCCATACTGAGATCATCTAACTATGGCTACACCTTC. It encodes CANAILRSSNYGYTF.

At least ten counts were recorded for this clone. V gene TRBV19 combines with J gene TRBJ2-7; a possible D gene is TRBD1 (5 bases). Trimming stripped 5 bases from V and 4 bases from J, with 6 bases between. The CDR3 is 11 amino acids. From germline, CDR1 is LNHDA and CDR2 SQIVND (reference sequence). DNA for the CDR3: TGTGCCAGTAGTGACAGATACGAGCAGTACTTC. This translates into CASSDRYEQYF.

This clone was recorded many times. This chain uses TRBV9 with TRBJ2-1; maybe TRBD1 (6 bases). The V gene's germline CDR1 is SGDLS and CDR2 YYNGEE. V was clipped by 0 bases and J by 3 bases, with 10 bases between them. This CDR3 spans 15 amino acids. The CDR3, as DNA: TGTGCCAGCAGCGTAGAACCAGGGGACTACAATGAGCAGTTCTTC. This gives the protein CASSVEPGDYNEQFF.

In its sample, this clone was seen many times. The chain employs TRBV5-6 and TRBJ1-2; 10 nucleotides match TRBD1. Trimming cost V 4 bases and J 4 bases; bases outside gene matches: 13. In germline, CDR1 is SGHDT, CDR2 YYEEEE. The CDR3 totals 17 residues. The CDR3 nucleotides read TGTGCCAGCAGCACGACAGGGGGCCCTAGTGCCCTCTATGGCTACACCTTC. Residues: CASSTTGGPSALYGYTF.

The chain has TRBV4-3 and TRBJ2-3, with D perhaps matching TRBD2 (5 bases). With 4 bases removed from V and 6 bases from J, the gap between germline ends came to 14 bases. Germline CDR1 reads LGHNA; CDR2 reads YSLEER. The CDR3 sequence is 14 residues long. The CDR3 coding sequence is TGCGCCAGCAGCCTGGGGTCCAAGCGGGATACGCAGTATTTT. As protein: CASSLGSKRDTQYF.

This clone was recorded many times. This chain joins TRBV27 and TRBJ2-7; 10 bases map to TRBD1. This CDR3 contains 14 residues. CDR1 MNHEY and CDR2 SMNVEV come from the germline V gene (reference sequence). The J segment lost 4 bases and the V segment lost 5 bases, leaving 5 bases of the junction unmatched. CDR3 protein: CASSIRTGGYEQYF. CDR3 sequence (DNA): TGTGCCAGCAGTATCCGGACAGGGGGGTACGAGCAGTACTTC.